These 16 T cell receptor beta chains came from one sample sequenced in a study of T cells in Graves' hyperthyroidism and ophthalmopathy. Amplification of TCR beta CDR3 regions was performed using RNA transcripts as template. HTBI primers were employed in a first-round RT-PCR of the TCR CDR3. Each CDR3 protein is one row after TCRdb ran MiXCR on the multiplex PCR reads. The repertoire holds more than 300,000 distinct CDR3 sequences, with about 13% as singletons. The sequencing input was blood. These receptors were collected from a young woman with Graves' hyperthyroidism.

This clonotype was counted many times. The CDR3 DNA sequence: TGTGCCAGCAGCTTAAAGGGTGGTAATTCACCCCTCCACTTT. This gives the protein CASSLKGGNSPLHF. The chain employs TRBV7-9 and TRBJ1-6; no clear D. CDR3 size: 14 residues. Germline V gene data show CDR1 as SEHNR and CDR2 as FQNEAQ (reference sequence). V dropped 2 bases and J dropped 6 bases, with 8 bases sitting between them. Full variable domain (missing parts from reference TRBV7-9 and TRBJ1-6): DTGVSQNPRHKITKRGQNVTFRCDPISEHNRLYWYRQTLGQGPEFLTYFQNEAQLEKSRLLSDRFSAERPKGSFSTLEIQRTEQGDSAMYLCASSLKGGNSPLHFGNGTRLTVT.

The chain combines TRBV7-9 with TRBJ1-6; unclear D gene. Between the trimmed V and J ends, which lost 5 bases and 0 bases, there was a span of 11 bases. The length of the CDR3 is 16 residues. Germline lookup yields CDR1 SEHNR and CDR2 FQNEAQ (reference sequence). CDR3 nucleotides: TGTGCCAGCAGCCCTACAACACACTCCTATAATTCACCCCTCCACTTT. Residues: CASSPTTHSYNSPLHF.

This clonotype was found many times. This CDR3 reads CASSRTTGGLGYEQYF. In DNA, the CDR3 is TGTGCCAGCAGCCGCACGACAGGGGGATTGGGCTACGAGCAGTACTTC. This chain connects TRBV3-1 to TRBJ2-7; 9 bases map to TRBD1. Germline CDR1 is LGHDT and CDR2 is YNNKEL (reference sequence). The V gene end was trimmed by 4 bases and the J gene end by 3 bases; junction bases not matched to a gene: 10. There are 16 residues in the CDR3.

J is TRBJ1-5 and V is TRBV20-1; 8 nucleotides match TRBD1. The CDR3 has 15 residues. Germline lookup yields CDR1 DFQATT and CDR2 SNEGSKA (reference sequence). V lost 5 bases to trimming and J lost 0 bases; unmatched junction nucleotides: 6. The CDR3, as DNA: TGCAGTGCTCAGGACAGGGCATATAGCAATCAGCCCCAGCATTTT. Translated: CSAQDRAYSNQPQHF.

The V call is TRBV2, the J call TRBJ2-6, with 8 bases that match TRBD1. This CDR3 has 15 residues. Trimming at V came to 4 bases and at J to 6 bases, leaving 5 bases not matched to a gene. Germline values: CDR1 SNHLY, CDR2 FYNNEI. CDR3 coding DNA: TGTGCCAGCAGTGGAATCAGGGGGCAGGCCAACGTCCTGACTTTC. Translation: CASSGIRGQANVLTF.

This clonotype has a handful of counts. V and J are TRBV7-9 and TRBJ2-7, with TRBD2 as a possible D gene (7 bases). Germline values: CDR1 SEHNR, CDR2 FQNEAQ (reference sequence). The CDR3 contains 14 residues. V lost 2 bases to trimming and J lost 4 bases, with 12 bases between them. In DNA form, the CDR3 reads TGTGCCAGCAGCTTATTACAGGGAGGGTACGAGCAGTACTTC. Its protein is CASSLLQGGYEQYF.

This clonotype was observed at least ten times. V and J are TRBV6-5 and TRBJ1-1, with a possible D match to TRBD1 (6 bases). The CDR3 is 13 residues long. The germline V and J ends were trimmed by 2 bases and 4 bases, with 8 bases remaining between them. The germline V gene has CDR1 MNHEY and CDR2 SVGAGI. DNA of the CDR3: TGTGCCAGCAGTTACAGGGGGAGCACTGAAGCTTTCTTT. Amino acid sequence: CASSYRGSTEAFF.

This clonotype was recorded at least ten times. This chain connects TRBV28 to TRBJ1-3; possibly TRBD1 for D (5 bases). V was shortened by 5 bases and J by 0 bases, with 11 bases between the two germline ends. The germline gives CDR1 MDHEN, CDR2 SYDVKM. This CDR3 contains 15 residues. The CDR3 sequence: CASSRDGRSGNTIYF. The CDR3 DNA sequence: TGTGCCAGCAGTCGGGACGGCCGCTCTGGAAACACCATATATTTT.

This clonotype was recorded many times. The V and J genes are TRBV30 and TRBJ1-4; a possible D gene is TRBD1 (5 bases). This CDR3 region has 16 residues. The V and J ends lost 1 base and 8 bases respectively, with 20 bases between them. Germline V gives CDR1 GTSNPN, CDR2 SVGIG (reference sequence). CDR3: CAWSGLKGRSGEKLFF. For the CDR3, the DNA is TGTGCCTGGAGTGGCTTAAAGGGACGGTCCGGAGAAAAACTGTTTTTT.

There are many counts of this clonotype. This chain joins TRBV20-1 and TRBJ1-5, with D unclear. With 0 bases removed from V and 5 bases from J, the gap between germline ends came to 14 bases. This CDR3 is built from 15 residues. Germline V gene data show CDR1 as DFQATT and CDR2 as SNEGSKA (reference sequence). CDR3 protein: CSARDITEEHQPQHF. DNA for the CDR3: TGCAGTGCTAGAGATATAACAGAGGAGCATCAGCCCCAGCATTTT.

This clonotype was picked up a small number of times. CDR3 loop: CAVSGLAGGYLYF. The DNA for the CDR3 is TGTGCCGTGTCGGGCTTAGCGGGAGGATATCTGTACTTC. J is TRBJ2-5 and V is TRBV30, with TRBD2 identical over 10 bases. The trim removed 8 bases at V and 13 bases at J, leaving 16 bases unmatched. The CDR3 length is 13 residues. Germline-derived CDR1 and CDR2 are GTSNPN and SVGIG (reference sequence).

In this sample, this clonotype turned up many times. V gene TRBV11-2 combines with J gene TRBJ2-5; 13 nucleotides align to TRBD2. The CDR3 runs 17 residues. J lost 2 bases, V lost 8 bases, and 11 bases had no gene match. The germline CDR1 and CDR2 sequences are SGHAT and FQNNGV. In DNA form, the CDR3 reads TGTGCCAGCGGAAAGTTGCCGGGACTAGCGGGGCAAGAGACCCAGTACTTC. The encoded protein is CASGKLPGLAGQETQYF.

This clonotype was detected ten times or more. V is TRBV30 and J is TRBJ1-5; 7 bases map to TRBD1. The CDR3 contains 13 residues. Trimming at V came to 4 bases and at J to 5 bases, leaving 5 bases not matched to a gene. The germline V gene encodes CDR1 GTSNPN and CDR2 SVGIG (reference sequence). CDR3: CAWNRGLDQPQHF. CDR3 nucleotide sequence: TGTGCCTGGAATAGGGGGCTCGATCAGCCCCAGCATTTT.

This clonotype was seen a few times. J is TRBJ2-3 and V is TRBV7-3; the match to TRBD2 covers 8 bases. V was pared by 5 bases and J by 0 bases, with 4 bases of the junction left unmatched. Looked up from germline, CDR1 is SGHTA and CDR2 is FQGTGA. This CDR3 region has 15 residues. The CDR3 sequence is CASSRSGTSTDTQYF. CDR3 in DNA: TGTGCCAGCAGCCGTAGCGGGACTAGCACAGATACGCAGTATTTT.

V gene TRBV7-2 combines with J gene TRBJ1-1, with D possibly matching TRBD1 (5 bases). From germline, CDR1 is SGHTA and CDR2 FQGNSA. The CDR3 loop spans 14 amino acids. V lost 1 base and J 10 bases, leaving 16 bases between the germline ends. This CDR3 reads CASSLVGGAGGAFF. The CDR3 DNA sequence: TGTGCCAGCAGCTTAGTAGGCGGGGCCGGGGGAGCTTTCTTT. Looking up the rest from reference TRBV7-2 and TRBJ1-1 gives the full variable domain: GAGVSQSPSNKVTEKGKDVELRCDPISGHTALYWYRQSLGQGLEFLIYFQGNSAPDKSGLPSDRFSAERTGGSVSTLTIQRTQQEDSAVYLCASSLVGGAGGAFFGQGTRLTVV.

CDR3 bases: TGTGCCAGCACTACCGCCGGGGGCTCCTATAATTCACCCCTCCACTTT. This encodes CASTTAGGSYNSPLHF. The V gene is TRBV6-2 or TRBV6-3, the J gene TRBJ1-6, with a weak D call TRBD1 (5 bases). The length of the CDR3 is 16 residues. Looked up from germline, CDR1 is MNHEY and CDR2 is SVGEGT. The V end was cut by 7 bases, the J end by 0 bases, with 13 bases between.